These T cell receptor beta chains were read from a single sample in a study of cytomegalovirus exposure and HLA in healthy donors. Produced via immunoSEQ multiplex PCR; TCRdb's table is partial and in-frame only. This sample has about 93,000 clones, with about four fifths found just once. Sequencing was performed on PBMCs. These receptors were collected from a man aged 45-65 years in good health and CMV-seronegative. Both conserved end residues are part of each CDR3. The D gene is left open where the match is weak. Only some rows state a clone size, as once, few, many or a class for expanded clones.

D gene: .; J gene: TRBJ2-3; clone size: few; V gene: TRBV6-4; CDR3 DNA: TGTGCCAGCAGTGACAGGGAGACAGATACGCAGTATTTT; CDR3 protein: CASSDRETDTQYF
D gene: .; J gene: TRBJ2-7; clone size: .; V gene: TRBV6-5; CDR3 DNA: TGTGCCAGCACCCTTCAGGGAGGCTCCTACGAGCAGTACTTC; CDR3 protein: CASTLQGGSYEQYF
D gene: .; J gene: TRBJ2-7; clone size: .; V gene: TRBV27; CDR3 DNA: TGTGCCACCAGACAGAGCTCCTACGAGCAGTACTTC; CDR3 protein: CATRQSSYEQYF
D gene: TRBD1; J gene: TRBJ1-2; clone size: .; V gene: TRBV7-9; CDR3 DNA: TGTGCCAGCAGCGTAGAGGGGGCAATGGGTGGCTACACCTTC; CDR3 protein: CASSVEGAMGGYTF
D gene: TRBD2; J gene: TRBJ2-1; clone size: .; V gene: TRBV2; CDR3 DNA: TGTGCCAGCGGAAGACTAGCGGGAGTAAATGAGCAGTTCTTC; CDR3 protein: CASGRLAGVNEQFF
D gene: TRBD1; J gene: TRBJ2-5; clone size: .; V gene: TRBV5-4; CDR3 DNA: TGTGCCAGCAGCTTGGGACAGGGGGAAGAGACCCAGTACTTC; CDR3 protein: CASSLGQGEETQYF
D gene: .; J gene: TRBJ1-4; clone size: few; V gene: TRBV5-6; CDR3 DNA: TGTGCCAGCAGCTCGGCGGATCGGGTAGATGAAAAACTGTTTTTT; CDR3 protein: CASSSADRVDEKLFF
D gene: .; J gene: TRBJ2-3; clone size: .; V gene: TRBV28; CDR3 DNA: TGTGCCAGCAGTAGTGTGCAGCGGGCCTTCACAGATACGCAGTATTTT; CDR3 protein: CASSSVQRAFTDTQYF
D gene: .; J gene: TRBJ2-4; clone size: .; V gene: TRBV5-8; CDR3 DNA: TGTGCCAGCAGCTTAGGCGTCAGGGGCACAGCGGACATTCAGTACTTC; CDR3 protein: CASSLGVRGTADIQYF
D gene: .; J gene: TRBJ2-1; clone size: once; V gene: TRBV5-1; CDR3 DNA: TGCGCCAGCAGCTTGGCCATTGGGCAGAATGAGCAGTTCTTC; CDR3 protein: CASSLAIGQNEQFF
D gene: .; J gene: TRBJ2-7; clone size: .; V gene: TRBV27; CDR3 DNA: TGTGCCAGCAGTTTAACCGGGTTCGGCGAGCAGTACTTC; CDR3 protein: CASSLTGFGEQYF
D gene: TRBD2; J gene: TRBJ2-2; clone size: .; V gene: TRBV4-2; CDR3 DNA: TGTGCCAGCAGCCAAGACCCTACACTAGCGGAGAACACCGGGGAGCTGTTTTTT; CDR3 protein: CASSQDPTLAENTGELFF
D gene: TRBD1; J gene: TRBJ2-7; clone size: .; V gene: TRBV27; CDR3 DNA: TGTGCCAGCAGTGAGAGAGGGACAGGTTTAACCTACGAGCAGTACTTC; CDR3 protein: CASSERGTGLTYEQYF
D gene: .; J gene: TRBJ2-1; clone size: .; V gene: TRBV16; CDR3 DNA: TGTGCCAGCAGCCAATCGAGGGTAGAGCAGTTCTTC; CDR3 protein: CASSQSRVEQFF
D gene: TRBD1; J gene: TRBJ2-1; clone size: .; V gene: TRBV5-1; CDR3 DNA: TGCGCCAGCAGCTTGGGGACAGGGGGGACAGAGCAGTTCTTC; CDR3 protein: CASSLGTGGTEQFF
D gene: TRBD2; J gene: TRBJ2-3; clone size: .; V gene: TRBV29-1; CDR3 DNA: TGCAGCGTTGAAGGGGTTACTAGCGGGAGAGGTGCTGGTACAGATACGCAGTATTTT; CDR3 protein: CSVEGVTSGRGAGTDTQYF
D gene: TRBD1; J gene: TRBJ2-7; clone size: .; V gene: TRBV15; CDR3 DNA: TGTGCCACCAGCAGGATGACAGGGGGCGTACCGGTCGAGCAGTACTTC; CDR3 protein: CATSRMTGGVPVEQYF
D gene: .; J gene: TRBJ2-7; clone size: .; V gene: TRBV2; CDR3 DNA: TGTGCCAGCAGGACTAGGGATCGGCAGTACTTC; CDR3 protein: CASRTRDRQYF
D gene: TRBD2; J gene: TRBJ2-3; clone size: .; V gene: TRBV27; CDR3 DNA: TGTGCCAGCAGTCCCCCCGGGACTAGCGGGAGAAGGAGGGCAGATACGCAGTATTTT; CDR3 protein: CASSPPGTSGRRRADTQYF
D gene: TRBD2; J gene: TRBJ2-3; clone size: .; V gene: TRBV5-1; CDR3 DNA: TGCGCCAGCAGCTTGGAACTAGCGGGGGGGTACACAGATACGCAGTATTTT; CDR3 protein: CASSLELAGGYTDTQYF